Given below is one TCR beta chain in context. Its antigen is as yet unknown. The libraries were made with immunoSEQ v3.0 at survey level. Generated by immunoSEQ multiplex PCR, the TCRdb table keeps only in-frame clones and is missing some. Of fewer than 45,000 clones listed, roughly four fifths are singletons. V was shortened by 6 bases and J by 7 bases, with 16 bases between the two germline ends. This CDR3 has 14 amino acids. The germline V gene encodes CDR1 MDHEN and CDR2 SYDVKM. These data are taken from a study of long-term antiretroviral therapy in people with HIV. Whole-study context: By about a decade, the earliest samples predate the 2015 immediate-ART recommendation.

Study-level results: Versus controls, repertoires in people with HIV had narrower CDR3 length ranges. ART preceded a rise in diversity that nonetheless stayed lower than in transplant donor controls. Within the repertoire, clones expanded before ART were dominant at all time points.

Here the sequenced sample was unsorted PBMCs, taken 0.3 years after starting antiretroviral therapy. The V and J genes are TRBV28 and TRBJ1-5; D unclear. The TCR originated in a man younger than 30 with HIV. The chain's CDR3 is CASSTEGREQPQHF. The CDR3 DNA follows: TGTGCCAGCAGCACTGAAGGGAGAGAGCAGCCCCAGCATTTT.